The following is a TCR beta chain sequence with its context. Its antigen is still unknown. This sample is drawn from a study of Tregs in tolerant kidney transplant recipients. Findings and limits, study-wide: Biological reproducibility was not directly addressed, but technical replication error appeared minimal.

Recipients received nonmyeloablative bone marrow transplants from related graft donors, with transient mixed chimerism. The table came from immunoSEQ multiplex PCR; TCRdb's copy has only in-frame clones and leaves some out. The table has over 70,000 clones, 75% to 95% seen once. After removal of 6 bases from V and 0 bases from J, the junction contained 3 bases not matched to a gene. Germline CDR1 is GTSNPN and CDR2 is SVGIG (reference sequence). The CDR3 sequence is 14 residues long. The chain couples TRBV30 to TRBJ1-3; 9 bases are shared with TRBD1. The sample was CD4+ T cells from blood (PBMCs), taken 24 months after the transplant. The receptor's source is a human patient who received a combined kidney and bone marrow transplant. Part of the T cells may come from the graft donor. The CDR3 is CACWDRASGNTIYF. The CDR3 bases are TGTGCCTGTTGGGACAGGGCCTCTGGAAACACCATATATTTT.